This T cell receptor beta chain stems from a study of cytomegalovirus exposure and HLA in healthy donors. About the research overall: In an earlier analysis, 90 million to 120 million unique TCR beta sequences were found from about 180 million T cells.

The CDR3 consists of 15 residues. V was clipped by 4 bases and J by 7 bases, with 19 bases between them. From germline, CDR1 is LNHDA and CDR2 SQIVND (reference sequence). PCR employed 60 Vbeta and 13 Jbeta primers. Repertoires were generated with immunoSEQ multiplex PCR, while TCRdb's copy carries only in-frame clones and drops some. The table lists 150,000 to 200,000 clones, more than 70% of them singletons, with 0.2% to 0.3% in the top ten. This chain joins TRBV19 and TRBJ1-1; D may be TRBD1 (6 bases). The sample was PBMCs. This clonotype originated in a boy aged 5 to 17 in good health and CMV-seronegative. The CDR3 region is CASSTSYRASYEAFF. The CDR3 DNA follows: TGTGCCAGTAGTACCTCCTACAGGGCCAGTTATGAAGCTTTCTTT. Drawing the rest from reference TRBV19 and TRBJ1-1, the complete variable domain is DGGITQSPKYLFRKEGQNVTLSCEQNLNHDAMYWYRQDPGQGLRLIYYSQIVNDFQKGDIAEGYSVSREKKESFPLTVTSAQKNPTAFYLCASSTSYRASYEAFFGQGTRLTVV.